This T cell receptor beta chain derives from a study of CD8 T cells in ankylosing spondylitis. Findings and caveats of the study: Prior literature has documented some motif variants in synovial fluid and blood from reactive arthritis. The study identified a TCR beta motif of under ten highly homologous variants that appeared characteristic of ankylosing spondylitis blood. The study looked at matched synovial fluid samples from ankylosing spondylitis patients. Disease-linked clones were reported to be significantly enriched there.

Germline loops: CDR1 DFQATT, CDR2 SNEGSKA (reference sequence). This CDR3 is 16 amino acids long. J gave up 1 base and V 3 bases, and 11 bases lay outside the gene matches. This clonotype was counted ten times or more. The antigen is not known. Library preparation for TCR beta used quantitative 5'-RACE with molecular barcodes. TCRdb reprocessed the 5' RACE reads via MiXCR and lists one record per CDR3 protein. The sample comprises hundreds of thousands of distinct CDR3 sequences, 8.2% of which are singletons, and 4% to 5% rests with the top ten. Sample: blood, either unsorted or a sorted T cell fraction (not recorded which). The chain carries TRBV20-1 and TRBJ1-1, with TRBD1 matching over 7 bases. The sequence was collected from a female donor with ankylosing spondylitis or in good health (not recorded which). CDR3 DNA sequence: TGCAGTGCTAGGTCGACAGGGTACGGGCGGAACACTGAAGCTTTCTTT. It translates to CSARSTGYGRNTEAFF.